Presented here are 10 T cell receptor beta chains from one specimen sequenced in a study of CD8+ T cells in alopecia areata. Treatment of the sample: oral pan-JAK inhibitor, 5-10 mg twice daily. It was cDNA, reverse transcribed from extracted RNA, that served as the sequencing template. Method: immunoSEQ multiplex PCR; TCRdb's copy keeps in-frame clones and lacks some. The sample records around 100,000 clones, around 47% being singletons. The sequences come from CD8+ T cells sorted from blood, collected at week 24, from a patient treated with tofacitinib. The receptor source for this set is a human donor with alopecia areata.

The chain is built from TRBV7-9 and TRBJ1-1; 7 bases fit TRBD1. This CDR3 has 14 residues. J lost 5 bases, V lost 6 bases, and 9 bases had no gene match. Germline values: CDR1 SEHNR, CDR2 FQNEAQ (reference sequence). CDR3 sequence (DNA): TGTGCCAGCAGTCAGACCAGGGGGGGAACTGAAGCTTTCTTT. Translation: CASSQTRGGTEAFF.

This chain uses TRBV27 with TRBJ2-7, with no clear D. The CDR3 runs to 13 residues. Germline CDR1 is MNHEY and CDR2 is SMNVEV (reference sequence). Trimming took 6 bases from V and 7 from J, leaving 16 bases between them. This CDR3 reads CASSFISQREQYF. The DNA for the CDR3 is TGTGCCAGCAGCTTCATCAGCCAACGGGAGCAGTACTTC.

The rearrangement joins TRBV7-9 to TRBJ2-7, with TRBD1 identical over 9 bases. The V gene end was trimmed by 5 bases and the J gene end by 6 bases; junction bases not matched to a gene: 11. CDR1 and CDR2 (germline): SEHNR, FQNEAQ (reference sequence). This CDR3 is built from 15 residues. CDR3 nucleotide sequence: TGTGCCAGCAGCGATTCGGGACAGGGTATGCGCGAGCAGTACTTC. As protein: CASSDSGQGMREQYF. The whole variable domain, filled in from reference TRBV7-9 and TRBJ2-7, reads DTGVSQNPRHKITKRGQNVTFRCDPISEHNRLYWYRQTLGQGPEFLTYFQNEAQLEKSRLLSDRFSAERPKGSFSTLEIQRTEQGDSAMYLCASSDSGQGMREQYFGPGTRLTVT.

V is TRBV19 and J is TRBJ2-1; D not resolved. Trimming shortened V by 10 bases and J by 7 bases, and 8 bases separated the two germline ends. Germline assignment: CDR1 LNHDA and CDR2 SQIVND (reference sequence). CDR3 length equals 10 residues. CDR3 sequence: CATRLNEQFF. CDR3 coding DNA: TGTGCCACCCGTTTGAATGAGCAGTTCTTC.

This clone was detected only a few times. V usage is TRBV29-1 and J usage is TRBJ2-1; perhaps D is TRBD1 or TRBD2 (6 bases each). The germline V and J ends were trimmed by 7 bases and 6 bases, with 7 bases remaining between them. This CDR3 is 10 amino acids long. Germline V gene data show CDR1 as SQVTM and CDR2 as ANQGSEA. CDR3 amino acids: CSGGANEQFF. CDR3 nucleotide sequence: TGCAGCGGGGGGGCCAATGAGCAGTTCTTC.

The chain uses TRBV28 and TRBJ2-1; tentative D call: TRBD1 (5 bases). The CDR3 has 16 residues. Germline lookup yields CDR1 MDHEN and CDR2 SYDVKM. The V gene lost 4 bases and the J gene lost 1 base, with 14 bases spanning the gap. CDR3 loop: CASSSQGRLSYNEQFF. CDR3 nucleotide sequence: TGTGCCAGCAGTTCGCAGGGCCGACTTTCCTACAATGAGCAGTTCTTC.

This clone was observed a handful of times. This chain links TRBV11-2 with TRBJ2-3; 9 positions match TRBD2. Looked up from germline, CDR1 is SGHAT and CDR2 is FQNNGV. The CDR3 runs to 16 residues. V lost 5 bases and J lost 2; bases outside the gene matches: 8. CDR3 nucleotides: TGTGCCAGCAGCCCCCTTCTAGCGGGGTACACAGATACGCAGTATTTT. This codes for CASSPLLAGYTDTQYF.

This chain joins TRBV9 and TRBJ2-7; possibly TRBD1 for D (6 bases). In germline, CDR1 is SGDLS, CDR2 YYNGEE. The CDR3 contains 14 residues. Trimming took off 0 bases at V and 3 bases at J, with 10 bases between the two ends. In DNA form, the CDR3 reads TGTGCCAGCAGCGTAGGACAGGAACACTACGAGCAGTACTTC. Its protein product is CASSVGQEHYEQYF.

The chain carries TRBV30 and TRBJ2-2; D is perhaps TRBD1 (6 bases). Deletions cut 8 bases from V and 2 bases from J, with 9 bases between. In germline, CDR1 is GTSNPN, CDR2 SVGIG (reference sequence). The CDR3 contains 12 residues. CDR3 nucleotide sequence: TGTGCCCGGGACATCAACACCGGGGAGCTGTTTTTT. Amino acids: CARDINTGELFF.

The J gene is TRBJ2-5, the V gene TRBV25-1, with D unresolved. The germline CDR1 and CDR2 sequences are MGHDK and SYGVNS. CDR3 length: 15 residues. The V end lost 0 bases, the J end lost 5 bases, and 13 bases lay between the germline ends. CDR3 nucleotides: TGTGCCAGCAGTGAATATGTCAAGGGTTCGGAGACCCAGTACTTC. Translation: CASSEYVKGSETQYF.